These T cell receptor beta chains were read from a single sample in a study of T-cell reconstitution after alpha-beta-depleted transplantation in children. TCRdb reprocessed the PCR reads with MiXCR, giving one entry per CDR3 protein. The data hold a few hundred thousand distinct CDR3 sequences, with about a tenth observed a single time. The sample in question was PBMCs from the stem cell graft donor, obtained from the stem cell graft. The receptors here all came from a human donor who donated a stem cell graft to a child with acute lymphoblastic leukemia. The CDR3 runs from the conserved cysteine through the conserved F or W. Fields, in order: J gene, CDR3 length, V gene, D gene, clone size, CDR3 DNA, CDR3 protein. The D gene is left open where the match is weak. Rows may omit the clone size; those that give it use once, few, many or a size class.

TRBJ2-7,16,TRBV2,.,few,TGTGCCAGCAGTGATTGGGGCAGGGCCATTGGTTACGAGCAGTACTTC,CASSDWGRAIGYEQYF
TRBJ1-2,13,TRBV4-2,.,.,TGTGCCAGCAGCCGAGACAGATTTTGGCCGGGGACCTTC,CASSRDRFWPGTF
TRBJ1-1,13,TRBV7-2,.,.,TGTGCCAGCAGCTTAGCCAGGGACGCTGAAGCTTTCTTT,CASSLARDAEAFF
TRBJ1-1,16,TRBV7-6,.,.,TGTGCCAGCAGCTTAGTTCGTTCCGGACTGAACACTGAAGCTTTCTTT,CASSLVRSGLNTEAFF
TRBJ2-7,15,TRBV28,TRBD1,few,TGTGCCAGCAGCCCAGGGGGAGCCTTATTGTACGAGCAGTACTTC,CASSPGGALLYEQYF
TRBJ2-1,14,TRBV7-3,TRBD1,.,TGTGCCAGCAGCTCCCCCGGGACAGAAGATGAGCAGTTCTTC,CASSSPGTEDEQFF
TRBJ1-2,15,TRBV6-2/TRBV6-3,.,few,TGTGCCAGCAGTGGGACAAGGTGGAGAACGGATGGCTACACCTTC,CASSGTRWRTDGYTF
TRBJ2-7,12,TRBV7-9,.,.,TGTGCCAGCAGCTGGGCCGCTTTCGAGCAGTACTTC,CASSWAAFEQYF
TRBJ2-1,16,TRBV12-3/TRBV12-4,.,.,TGTGCCAGCAGTGACCATCTAGCGATCTCCTACAATGAGCAGTTCTTC,CASSDHLAISYNEQFF
TRBJ1-5,16,TRBV27,TRBD1,few,TGTGCCAGCAGCCAAGGACAGGGGAATAGCAATCAGCCCCAGCATTTT,CASSQGQGNSNQPQHF
TRBJ1-3,13,TRBV20-1,.,few,TGCAGTGCTACCGGGACGTGGGGGGACACCATATATTTT,CSATGTWGDTIYF
TRBJ2-4,13,TRBV29-1,.,many,TGCAGCGTTGACGGCAGCCAAAAGAACATTCAGTACTTC,CSVDGSQKNIQYF
TRBJ2-7,15,TRBV28,TRBD2,many,TGTGCCAGCAGTTCTCCGGCGGGAGGGCCCAGGGAGCAGTACTTC,CASSSPAGGPREQYF
TRBJ2-1,17,TRBV4-2,TRBD2,many,TGTGCCAGCAGCCAGTGGACTAGAAGAGATGGCTACAATGAGCAGTTCTTC,CASSQWTRRDGYNEQFF
TRBJ1-5,14,TRBV28,TRBD1,few,TGTGCCAGCAGGTCGACAGGGTTCAATCAGCCCCAGCATTTT,CASRSTGFNQPQHF
TRBJ2-3,18,TRBV4-1,.,few,TGCGCCAGCAGCCCTCGGAGGGGGAGACCCGTGAGCACAGATACGCAGTATTTT,CASSPRRGRPVSTDTQYF
TRBJ1-5,13,TRBV4-1,.,few,TGCGCCAGCAGCCAAGGGCGGTTGAAGCCCCAGCATTTT,CASSQGRLKPQHF
TRBJ2-7,15,TRBV5-4,TRBD1,few,TGTGCCAGCAGCGAATCCGGGACAGGGGGAGCCGAGCAGTACTTC,CASSESGTGGAEQYF
TRBJ2-1,16,TRBV7-2,TRBD2,.,TGTGCCAGCAGTTTAGCGGTAGCGGGACTTTACAATGAGCAGTTCTTC,CASSLAVAGLYNEQFF
TRBJ1-4,15,TRBV28,.,.,TGTGCCAACAGTTTTCGGGGACCAACTAATGAAAAACTGTTTTTT,CANSFRGPTNEKLFF
TRBJ1-4,14,TRBV7-9,.,.,TGTGCCAGCAGCTTACGGGGAACTAATGAAAAACTGTTTTTT,CASSLRGTNEKLFF
TRBJ2-1,15,TRBV7-2,TRBD2,.,TGTGCCAGCAGCGCAGGACTAGTGACTCTCAATGAGCAGTTCTTC,CASSAGLVTLNEQFF
TRBJ1-2,13,TRBV5-8,.,.,TGTGCCAGCAGCCAGGGACCTAACTATGGCTACACCTTC,CASSQGPNYGYTF
TRBJ1-2,13,TRBV5-1,.,few,TGCGCCAGCCGTGGGCCCTCACAACTTGGCTACACCTTC,CASRGPSQLGYTF
TRBJ2-7,12,TRBV20-1,TRBD1,many,TGCAGTGCAAACAGGGGGGACCAGTCTCAGTACTTC,CSANRGDQSQYF
TRBJ2-2,15,TRBV2,.,many,TGTGCCAGCTCGGGAGATTGGTGGAACACCGGGGAGCTGTTTTTT,CASSGDWWNTGELFF
TRBJ1-2,14,TRBV29-1,TRBD1,many,TGCAGCGTTGATACGGGACAGGGATATAGAGGCTACACCTTC,CSVDTGQGYRGYTF
TRBJ1-1,15,TRBV3-1,TRBD1,few,TGTGCCAGCAGCCGACGGACAGGGGGGGACACTGAAGCTTTCTTT,CASSRRTGGDTEAFF
TRBJ2-5,15,TRBV7-6,.,few,TGTGCCAGCAGCCCCCTAGGCGGGCGTGGGGAGACCCAGTACTTC,CASSPLGGRGETQYF
TRBJ1-2,14,TRBV20-1,.,few,TGCAGTGCTAGAGATCGGGGGCGCGACTATGGCTACACCTTC,CSARDRGRDYGYTF
TRBJ2-7,15,TRBV5-1,.,many,TGCGCCAGCAGCTTGGACGTCGGTGGAACCTACGAGCAGTACTTC,CASSLDVGGTYEQYF
TRBJ2-2,15,TRBV12-3/TRBV12-4,TRBD1,.,TGTGCCAGCACCACGGGACAGAAAAACACCGGGGAGCTGTTTTTT,CASTTGQKNTGELFF
TRBJ1-1,18,TRBV11-2,TRBD1,.,TGTGCCAGCAGCTTAAAATTTTTAGGGCGCGGGCAGGGGGCTGAAGCTTTCTTT,CASSLKFLGRGQGAEAFF
TRBJ2-5,14,TRBV19,.,few,TGTGCCAGTAGTACCCGACGAACTCAAGAGACCCAGTACTTC,CASSTRRTQETQYF
TRBJ2-1,18,TRBV29-1,TRBD1,.,TGCAGCGTTGAAGGGGTTCAGGGACAGGCCAGCTCCTACAATGAGCAGTTCTTC,CSVEGVQGQASSYNEQFF
TRBJ1-2,15,TRBV25-1,.,few,TGTGCCAGCAGGGAGAACGGACTTGCCCCCGATGGCTACACCTTC,CASRENGLAPDGYTF
TRBJ1-1,14,TRBV12-3/TRBV12-4,TRBD1,.,TGTGCCAGCAGGGGAGGACAGGGGGCGAGGGAAGCTTTCTTT,CASRGGQGAREAFF
TRBJ2-1,15,TRBV24-1,TRBD2,few,TGTGCCACCAGTGTAGGAGGGAGGGTCTACAATGAGCAGTTCTTC,CATSVGGRVYNEQFF
TRBJ2-1,16,TRBV15,TRBD2,.,TGTGCCACCAGCACAGGCTCTAGCGGGAGTGGAAATGAGCAGTTCTTC,CATSTGSSGSGNEQFF
TRBJ1-2,15,TRBV12-3/TRBV12-4,TRBD1,.,TGTGCCAGAAGTTTATTGATCGACAGGGGCTACCCCTACACCTTC,CARSLLIDRGYPYTF
TRBJ2-5,14,TRBV10-3,.,few,TGTGCCATCAGTGCTGTTGGGGTACAAGAGACCCAGTACTTC,CAISAVGVQETQYF
TRBJ2-7,12,TRBV15,.,.,TGTGCCACCAGCAGAAACAGGGCCGAGCAGTACTTC,CATSRNRAEQYF
TRBJ2-4,14,TRBV7-2,.,.,TGTGCCAGCAGCTCGGGGTGGGCCAAAAACATTCAGTACTTC,CASSSGWAKNIQYF
TRBJ2-1,14,TRBV7-3,.,.,TGTGCCAGCAGCTCCTCAACAGAATACAATGAGCAGTTCTTC,CASSSSTEYNEQFF
TRBJ2-7,14,TRBV5-1,.,many,TGCGCCAGCAGCTTGAGGCGGGGCTCCTACGAGCAGTACTTC,CASSLRRGSYEQYF
TRBJ1-6,14,TRBV6-1,.,.,TGTGCCAGCAGTGAAGGCTCAGGGTATTCACCCCTCCACTTT,CASSEGSGYSPLHF
TRBJ2-7,13,TRBV6-2/TRBV6-3,.,.,TGTGCCAGCAGACAGACATACGGGTACGAGCAGTACTTC,CASRQTYGYEQYF
TRBJ1-1,16,TRBV12-3/TRBV12-4,.,few,TGTGCCAGCAGTGTTCGATCGGGGCGGGTGAACACTGAAGCTTTCTTT,CASSVRSGRVNTEAFF
TRBJ2-1,15,TRBV12-3/TRBV12-4,.,.,TGTGCCAGCAGTATACAGGGGGGGAGACACAATGAGCAGTTCTTC,CASSIQGGRHNEQFF
TRBJ2-7,16,TRBV4-3,TRBD1,.,TGCGCCAGCAGCCATCCCCCCGGGGACAGGGCCTACGAGCAGTACTTC,CASSHPPGDRAYEQYF
TRBJ2-3,14,TRBV13,TRBD1,.,TGTGCCAGCAGCTGGACAGGGGGCCTAGATACGCAGTATTTT,CASSWTGGLDTQYF
TRBJ2-3,15,TRBV20-1,TRBD1,.,TGCAGTGCTGAACCCGGGACAGGGTGGAGTAAAACGCAGTATTTT,CSAEPGTGWSKTQYF
TRBJ1-5,15,TRBV5-1,.,many,TGCGCCAGCAGCTTGGTTCCCGCTAGCAATCAGCCCCAGCATTTT,CASSLVPASNQPQHF
TRBJ2-7,14,TRBV29-1,.,many,TGCAGCGTTGTGTTGGGGGACCCGACCTACGAGCAGTACTTC,CSVVLGDPTYEQYF
TRBJ2-3,16,TRBV7-9,TRBD2,few,TGTGCCAGCAAGGGGACTAGCGGGAGATTAACAGATACGCAGTATTTT,CASKGTSGRLTDTQYF
TRBJ2-5,14,TRBV6-1,TRBD1,few,TGTGCCAGCAGTCGTGGGACAGGTTGGGAGACCCAGTACTTC,CASSRGTGWETQYF
TRBJ2-7,15,TRBV6-1,.,many,TGTGCCAGCAGCGAAGGACTTCAAAGCTCCTACGAGCAGTACTTC,CASSEGLQSSYEQYF